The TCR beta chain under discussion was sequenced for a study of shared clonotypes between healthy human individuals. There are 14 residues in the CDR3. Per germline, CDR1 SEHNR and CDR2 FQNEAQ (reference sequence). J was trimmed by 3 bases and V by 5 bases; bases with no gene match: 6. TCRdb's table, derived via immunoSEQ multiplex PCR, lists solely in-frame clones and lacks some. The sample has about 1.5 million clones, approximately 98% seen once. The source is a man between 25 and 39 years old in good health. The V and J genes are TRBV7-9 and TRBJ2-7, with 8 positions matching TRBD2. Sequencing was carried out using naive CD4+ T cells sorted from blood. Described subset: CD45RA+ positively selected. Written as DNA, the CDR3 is TGTGCCAGCAGCGGCGGGAGGCTAGGCTACGAGCAGTACTTC. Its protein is CASSGGRLGYEQYF. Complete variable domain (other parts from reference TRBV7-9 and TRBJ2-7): DTGVSQNPRHKITKRGQNVTFRCDPISEHNRLYWYRQTLGQGPEFLTYFQNEAQLEKSRLLSDRFSAERPKGSFSTLEIQRTEQGDSAMYLCASSGGRLGYEQYFGPGTRLTVT.